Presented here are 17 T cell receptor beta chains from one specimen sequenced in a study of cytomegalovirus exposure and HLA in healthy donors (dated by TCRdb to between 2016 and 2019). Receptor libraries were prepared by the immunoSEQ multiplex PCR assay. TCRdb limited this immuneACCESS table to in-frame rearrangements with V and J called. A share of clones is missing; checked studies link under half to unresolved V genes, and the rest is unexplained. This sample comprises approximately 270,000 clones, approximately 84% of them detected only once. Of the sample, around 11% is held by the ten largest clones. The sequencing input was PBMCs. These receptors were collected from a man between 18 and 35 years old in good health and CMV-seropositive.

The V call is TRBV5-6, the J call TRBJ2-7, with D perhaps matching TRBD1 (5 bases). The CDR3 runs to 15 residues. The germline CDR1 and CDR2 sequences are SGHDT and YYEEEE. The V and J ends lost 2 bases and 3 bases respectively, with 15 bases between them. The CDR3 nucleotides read TGTGCCAGCAGCTTATCAACCAGGACACACTACGAGCAGTACTTC. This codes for CASSLSTRTHYEQYF.

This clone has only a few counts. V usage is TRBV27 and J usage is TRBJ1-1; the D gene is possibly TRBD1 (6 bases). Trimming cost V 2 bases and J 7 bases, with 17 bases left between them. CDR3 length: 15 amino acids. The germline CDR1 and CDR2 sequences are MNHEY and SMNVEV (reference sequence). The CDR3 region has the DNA TGTGCCAGCAGTTTAGGGGGGCATGGAAAGATTGAAGCTTTCTTT. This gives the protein CASSLGGHGKIEAFF.

DNA for the CDR3: TGTGCCAGCAGCTTAGCGACTCCTAACCAGTTCTTC. Translating it yields CASSLATPNQFF. The chain carries TRBV7-9 and TRBJ2-1; D ambiguous. V gave up 0 bases and J gave up 13 bases, with 10 bases separating them. The CDR3 totals 12 residues. Germline loops: CDR1 SEHNR, CDR2 FQNEAQ (reference sequence).

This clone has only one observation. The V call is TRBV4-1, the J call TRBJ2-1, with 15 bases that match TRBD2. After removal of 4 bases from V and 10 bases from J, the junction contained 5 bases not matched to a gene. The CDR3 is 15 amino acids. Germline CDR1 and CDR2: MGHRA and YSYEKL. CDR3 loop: CASSRGLAGGREQFF. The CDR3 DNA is TGCGCCAGCAGCCGGGGACTAGCGGGAGGTAGGGAGCAGTTCTTC.

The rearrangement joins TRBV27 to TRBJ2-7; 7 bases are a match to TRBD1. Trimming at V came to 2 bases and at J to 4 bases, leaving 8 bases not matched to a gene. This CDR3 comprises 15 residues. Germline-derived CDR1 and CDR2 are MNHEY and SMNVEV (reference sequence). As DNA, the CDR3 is TGTGCCAGCAGTTTAGCTGGGACAGCCAGATACGAGCAGTACTTC. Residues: CASSLAGTARYEQYF.

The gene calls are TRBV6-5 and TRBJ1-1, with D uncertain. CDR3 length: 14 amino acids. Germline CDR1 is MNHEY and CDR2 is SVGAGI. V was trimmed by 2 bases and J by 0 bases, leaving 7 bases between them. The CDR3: CASSYDEMNTEAFF. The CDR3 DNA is TGTGCCAGCAGTTACGACGAGATGAACACTGAAGCTTTCTTT.

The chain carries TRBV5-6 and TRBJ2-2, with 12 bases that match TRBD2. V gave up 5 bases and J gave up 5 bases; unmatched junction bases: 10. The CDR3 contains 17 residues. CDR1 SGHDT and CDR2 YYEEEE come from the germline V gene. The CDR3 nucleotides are TGTGCCAGCAGACTAAACGGACTAGCGGGATCTACCGGGGAGCTGTTTTTT. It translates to CASRLNGLAGSTGELFF. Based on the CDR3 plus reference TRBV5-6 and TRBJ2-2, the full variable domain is DAGVTQSPTHLIKTRGQQVTLRCSPKSGHDTVSWYQQALGQGPQFIFQYYEEEERQRGNFPDRFSGHQFPNYSSELNVNALLLGDSALYLCASRLNGLAGSTGELFFGEGSRLTVL.

The CDR3 loop is CASSEWSGMNTEAFF. The CDR3 DNA follows: TGTGCCAGCAGTGAGTGGAGCGGCATGAACACTGAAGCTTTCTTT. The chain employs TRBV2 and TRBJ1-1; D remains unclear. Germline V gives CDR1 SNHLY, CDR2 FYNNEI. This CDR3 spans 15 amino acids. V was shortened by 3 bases and J by 0 bases, with 11 bases between the two germline ends.

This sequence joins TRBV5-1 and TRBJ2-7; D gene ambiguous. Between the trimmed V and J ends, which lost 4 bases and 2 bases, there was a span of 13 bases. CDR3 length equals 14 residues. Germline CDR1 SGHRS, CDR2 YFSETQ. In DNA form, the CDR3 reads TGCGCCAGCAGCCCCAGCGCGGAAACCTACGAGCAGTACTTC. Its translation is CASSPSAETYEQYF.

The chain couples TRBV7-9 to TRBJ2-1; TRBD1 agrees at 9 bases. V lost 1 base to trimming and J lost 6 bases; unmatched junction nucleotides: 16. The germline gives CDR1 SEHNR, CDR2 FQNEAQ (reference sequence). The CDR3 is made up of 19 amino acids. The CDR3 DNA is TGTGCCAGCAGCTTAGAAGTGAGGACAGGGGCCGGAGGAGCCAATGAGCAGTTCTTC. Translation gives CASSLEVRTGAGGANEQFF.

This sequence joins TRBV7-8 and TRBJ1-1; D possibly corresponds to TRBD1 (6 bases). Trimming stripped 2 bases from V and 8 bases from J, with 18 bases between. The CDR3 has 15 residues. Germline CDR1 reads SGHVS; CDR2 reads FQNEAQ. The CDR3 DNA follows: TGTGCCAGCAGCTTAACCCGAGGGGGGAGTCGAGAAGCTTTCTTT. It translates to CASSLTRGGSREAFF.

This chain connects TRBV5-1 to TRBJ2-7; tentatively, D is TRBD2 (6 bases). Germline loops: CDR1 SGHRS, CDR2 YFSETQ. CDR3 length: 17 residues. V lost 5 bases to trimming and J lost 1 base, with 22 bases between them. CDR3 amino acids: CASSTNILGSGSYEQYF. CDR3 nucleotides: TGCGCCAGCAGTACCAATATACTGGGTAGCGGTTCCTACGAGCAGTACTTC.

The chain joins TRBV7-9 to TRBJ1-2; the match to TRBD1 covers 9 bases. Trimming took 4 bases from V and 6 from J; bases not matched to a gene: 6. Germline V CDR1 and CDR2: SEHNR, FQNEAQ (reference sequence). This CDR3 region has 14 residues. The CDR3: CASSSNTGGDGYTF. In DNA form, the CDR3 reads TGTGCCAGCAGCTCAAATACAGGGGGCGATGGCTACACCTTC.

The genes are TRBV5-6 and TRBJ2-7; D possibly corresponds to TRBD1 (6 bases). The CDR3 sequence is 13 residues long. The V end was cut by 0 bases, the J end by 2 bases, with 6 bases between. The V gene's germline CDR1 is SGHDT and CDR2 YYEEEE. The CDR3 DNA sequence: TGTGCCAGCAGCTTGGACAGGGCCTACGAGCAGTACTTC. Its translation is CASSLDRAYEQYF.

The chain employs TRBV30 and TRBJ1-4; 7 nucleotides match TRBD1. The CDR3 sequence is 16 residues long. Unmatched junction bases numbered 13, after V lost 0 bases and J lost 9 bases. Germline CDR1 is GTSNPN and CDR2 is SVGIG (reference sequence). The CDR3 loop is CAWSVYSGTENQKLFF. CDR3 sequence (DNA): TGTGCCTGGAGTGTTTATTCCGGGACAGAGAATCAAAAACTGTTTTTT.

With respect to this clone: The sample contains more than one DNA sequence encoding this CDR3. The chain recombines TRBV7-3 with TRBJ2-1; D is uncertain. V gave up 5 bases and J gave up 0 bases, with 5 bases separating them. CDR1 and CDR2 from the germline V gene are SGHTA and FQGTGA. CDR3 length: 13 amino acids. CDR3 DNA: TGTGCCAGCAGCCCCGGCTCCTACAATGAGCAGTTCTTC. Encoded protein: CASSPGSYNEQFF.

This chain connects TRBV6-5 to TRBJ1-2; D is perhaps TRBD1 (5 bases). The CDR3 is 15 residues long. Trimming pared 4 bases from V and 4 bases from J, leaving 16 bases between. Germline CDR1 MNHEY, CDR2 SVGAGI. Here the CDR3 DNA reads TGTGCCAGCAGTTCTTCCTCCGGACAAATCTATGGCTACACCTTC. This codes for CASSSSSGQIYGYTF.